Below, one TCR beta chain is given with its context. Its antigen is unknown. Time point reported: baseline pretreatment blood. Treatment specified: 15 Gy SBRT to primary tumor, nephrectomy 4 weeks later. The sample originates from a study of radiation and T cells in renal cell carcinoma. The assay was immunoSEQ multiplex PCR, and TCRdb's table has in-frame clones only and misses some. The sample has over 85,000 clones, 82% seen once; the top ten hold roughly 7%. Germline assignment: CDR1 MNHEY and CDR2 SMNVEV (reference sequence). The CDR3 covers 15 residues. Trimming at V came to 6 bases and at J to 2 bases, leaving 8 bases not matched to a gene. Study observations and caveats: From baseline, blood top tumor clonotypes peaked at 2 weeks post-radiation.

This chain joins TRBV27 and TRBJ2-5; 8 bases fit TRBD1. The sequence was collected from a man between 60 and 70 years old with renal cell carcinoma. The source was blood, collected from a patient whose treatment included radiotherapy and nephrectomy. The CDR3 coding sequence is TGTGCCAGCAGCCTAGACAGGGGCCCTCAAGAGACCCAGTACTTC. Its translation: CASSLDRGPQETQYF.